Listed below are T cell receptor beta chains from one sample, sequenced in a study of naive and memory T cell subsets. Each CDR3 protein is one row after TCRdb ran MiXCR on the UMI-ligation and nested PCR reads. This repertoire shows approximately 140,000 distinct CDR3 sequences, approximately 21% found once; its top ten account for about 0.57%. Sequenced: naive CD8+ T cells from blood. The receptor set was obtained from a human donor in good health. Both conserved end residues are part of each CDR3. A D gene is named only where the DNA matches it firmly. Expanded clones are given a class, and other clones once, few, many or no size at all.

d_gene: TRBD2; j_gene: TRBJ2-1; v_gene: TRBV11-2; abundance: few; CDR3nt: TGTGCCAGCTCGACCGCTAGCGGGGACCCTAATGAGCAGTTCTTC; CDR3aa: CASSTASGDPNEQFF
d_gene: TRBD1; j_gene: TRBJ2-7; v_gene: TRBV2; abundance: few; CDR3nt: TGTGCCACCATCGGGACAGGGGGCTTCCACGAGCAGTACTTC; CDR3aa: CATIGTGGFHEQYF
d_gene: NA; j_gene: TRBJ2-1; v_gene: TRBV21-1; abundance: few; CDR3nt: TGTGCCAGCAGCAATGGGGGTGGAGGTTCGTGCGAGCAGTTCTTC; CDR3aa: CASSNGGGGSCEQFF
d_gene: NA; j_gene: TRBJ2-7; v_gene: TRBV30; abundance: few; CDR3nt: TGTGCCTGGAGCTTGATGATCCCCGGACCTTTGATAGCCTACGAGCAGTACTTC; CDR3aa: CAWSLMIPGPLIAYEQYF
d_gene: NA; j_gene: TRBJ2-2; v_gene: TRBV6-2/TRBV6-3; abundance: NA; CDR3nt: TGTGCCAGCACGTTTGAGGGGGTGAACACCGGGGAGCTGTTTTTT; CDR3aa: CASTFEGVNTGELFF
d_gene: NA; j_gene: TRBJ2-1; v_gene: TRBV28; abundance: NA; CDR3nt: TGTGCCAGCGGTCCTAGCGCCCTTATCTATTACAATGAGCAGTTCTTC; CDR3aa: CASGPSALIYYNEQFF
d_gene: TRBD1; j_gene: TRBJ1-4; v_gene: TRBV9; abundance: many; CDR3nt: TGTGCCAGCAGCCAGGAGGGACAGGGTTATGAAAAACTGTTTTTT; CDR3aa: CASSQEGQGYEKLFF
d_gene: TRBD2; j_gene: TRBJ2-3; v_gene: TRBV9; abundance: few; CDR3nt: TGTGCCAGCAGCGTAGGTCTTCCCCGGGAGGGGGGAGATACGCAGTATTTT; CDR3aa: CASSVGLPREGGDTQYF
d_gene: NA; j_gene: TRBJ1-6; v_gene: TRBV4-1; abundance: few; CDR3nt: TGCGCCAGCAGCCACGATGGACTTAATTCACCCCTCCACTTT; CDR3aa: CASSHDGLNSPLHF
d_gene: TRBD1; j_gene: TRBJ1-5; v_gene: TRBV28; abundance: few; CDR3nt: TGTGCCAGCAGTATCGCCGGGACAGCTTCTTATAGCAATCAGCCCCAGCATTTT; CDR3aa: CASSIAGTASYSNQPQHF
d_gene: TRBD2; j_gene: TRBJ2-5; v_gene: TRBV20-1; abundance: few; CDR3nt: TGCAGTGCTATATCCGGACTAGCGGGAGGTGGTGAGACCCAGTACTTC; CDR3aa: CSAISGLAGGGETQYF
d_gene: NA; j_gene: TRBJ2-7; v_gene: TRBV7-8; abundance: many; CDR3nt: TGTGCCAGCAGCTTAGGCGGGTTCTACGAGCAGTACTTC; CDR3aa: CASSLGGFYEQYF
d_gene: NA; j_gene: TRBJ2-3; v_gene: TRBV4-1; abundance: NA; CDR3nt: TGCGCCAGCAGCCGCCTACTAGTGAACACAGATACGCAGTATTTT; CDR3aa: CASSRLLVNTDTQYF
d_gene: NA; j_gene: TRBJ2-1; v_gene: TRBV20-1; abundance: NA; CDR3nt: TGCAGTGCTATGGGACTTCACAATGAGCAGTTCTTC; CDR3aa: CSAMGLHNEQFF
d_gene: NA; j_gene: TRBJ1-1; v_gene: TRBV5-6; abundance: NA; CDR3nt: TGTGCCAGCAGCTTGGGGACAGCGAACACTGAAGCTTTCTTT; CDR3aa: CASSLGTANTEAFF
d_gene: TRBD2; j_gene: TRBJ2-7; v_gene: TRBV27; abundance: few; CDR3nt: TGTGCCAGCAGTCCAGGGACTATCTCCTACGAGCAGTACTTC; CDR3aa: CASSPGTISYEQYF
d_gene: TRBD2; j_gene: TRBJ2-3; v_gene: TRBV24-1; abundance: NA; CDR3nt: TGTGCCACCAGTGATGCTCTAGCGGGAGTCATAGATACGCAGTATTTT; CDR3aa: CATSDALAGVIDTQYF